The sequence of this T cell receptor beta chain was determined in a study of blood T cells in healthy people across ages. A sample-barcoded 5' primer and a J-beta primer mix were used in a second PCR of roughly 6 to 12 cycles. TCRdb passed the 5' RACE reads through MiXCR, listing each CDR3 protein once. The table lists 1.2 million to 1.5 million distinct CDR3 sequences, about 43% of them singletons. This clonotype was counted a single time. This CDR3 is 14 amino acids long. CDR1 and CDR2 from the germline V gene are DFQATT and SNEGSKA (reference sequence). The V end lost 0 bases, the J end lost 11 bases, and 19 bases lay between the germline ends.

This chain connects TRBV20-1 to TRBJ2-5; D is ambiguous. Sample: blood. The TCR sequence derives from a young woman in good health. CDR3 sequence: CSARENLVMNEQYF. The CDR3 DNA is TGCAGTGCTAGAGAAAATTTGGTGATGAATGAGCAGTACTTC.